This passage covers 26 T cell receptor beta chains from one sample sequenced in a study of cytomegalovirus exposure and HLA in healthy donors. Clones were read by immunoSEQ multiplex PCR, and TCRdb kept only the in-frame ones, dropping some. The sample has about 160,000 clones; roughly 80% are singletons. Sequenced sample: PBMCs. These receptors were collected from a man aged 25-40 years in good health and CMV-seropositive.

In DNA, the CDR3 is TGTGCCAGCAGCCTCCAGACTAGCGGGAGAATGGCCTACGAGCAGTACTTC. Protein: CASSLQTSGRMAYEQYF. V usage is TRBV7-9 and J usage is TRBJ2-7; 12 nucleotides match TRBD2. V lost 5 bases and J lost 2; bases outside the gene matches: 10. Germline CDR1 is SEHNR and CDR2 is FQNEAQ (reference sequence). This CDR3 comprises 17 residues.

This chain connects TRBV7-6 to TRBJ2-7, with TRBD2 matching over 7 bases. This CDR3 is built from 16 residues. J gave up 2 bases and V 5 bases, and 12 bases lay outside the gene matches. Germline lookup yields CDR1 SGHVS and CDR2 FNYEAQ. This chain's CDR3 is CASSPRGGEAAYEQYF. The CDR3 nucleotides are TGTGCCAGCAGCCCAAGGGGAGGGGAGGCGGCCTACGAGCAGTACTTC.

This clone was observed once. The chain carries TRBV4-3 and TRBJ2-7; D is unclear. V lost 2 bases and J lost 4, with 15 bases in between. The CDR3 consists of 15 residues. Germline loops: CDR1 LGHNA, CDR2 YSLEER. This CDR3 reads CASSQSFTLRYEQYF. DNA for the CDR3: TGCGCCAGCAGCCAATCCTTCACTCTTCGGTACGAGCAGTACTTC.

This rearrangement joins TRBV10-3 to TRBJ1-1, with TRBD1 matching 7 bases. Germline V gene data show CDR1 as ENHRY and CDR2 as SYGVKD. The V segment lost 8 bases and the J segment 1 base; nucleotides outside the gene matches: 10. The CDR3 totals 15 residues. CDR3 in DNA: TGTGCCATCGGTGGCGCCGGGACAGCGAACACTGAAGCTTTCTTT. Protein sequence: CAIGGAGTANTEAFF.

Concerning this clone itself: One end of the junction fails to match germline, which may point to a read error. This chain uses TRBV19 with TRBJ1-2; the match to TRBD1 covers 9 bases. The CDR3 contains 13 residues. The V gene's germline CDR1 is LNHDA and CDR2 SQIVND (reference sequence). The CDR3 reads CASSIGTGSPTAF. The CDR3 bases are TGTGCCAGTAGTATCGGGACAGGGTCCCCAACTGCCTTC.

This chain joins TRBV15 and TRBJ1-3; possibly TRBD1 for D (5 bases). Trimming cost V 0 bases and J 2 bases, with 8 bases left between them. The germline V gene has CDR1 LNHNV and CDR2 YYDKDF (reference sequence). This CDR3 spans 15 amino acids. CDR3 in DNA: TGTGCCACCAGCAGAGACAGGGCCGCTGGAAACACCATATATTTT. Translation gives CATSRDRAAGNTIYF.

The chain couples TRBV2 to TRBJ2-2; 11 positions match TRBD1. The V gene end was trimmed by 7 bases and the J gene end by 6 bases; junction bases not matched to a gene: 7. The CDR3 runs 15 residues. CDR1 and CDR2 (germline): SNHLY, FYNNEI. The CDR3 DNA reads TGTGCCAGCAACAACCGGGACAGGGGGTCCGGGGAGCTGTTTTTT. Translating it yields CASNNRDRGSGELFF.

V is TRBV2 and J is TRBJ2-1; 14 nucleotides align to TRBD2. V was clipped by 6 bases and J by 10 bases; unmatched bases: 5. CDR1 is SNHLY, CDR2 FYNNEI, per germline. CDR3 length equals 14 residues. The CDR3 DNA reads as TGTGCCAGCAGACGGACTAGCGGGGGGTGGGAGCAGTTCTTC. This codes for CASRRTSGGWEQFF.

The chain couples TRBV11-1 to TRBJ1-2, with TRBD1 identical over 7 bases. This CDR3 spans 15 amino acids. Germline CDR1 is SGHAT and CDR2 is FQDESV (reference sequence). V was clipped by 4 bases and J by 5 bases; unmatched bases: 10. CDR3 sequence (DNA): TGTGCCAGCAGCTCTCGACAGGGACAGATTTATGGCTACACCTTC. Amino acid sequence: CASSSRQGQIYGYTF.

The CDR3 is CAWSERTGDTQPQHF. The CDR3 bases are TGTGCCTGGAGTGAAAGGACAGGGGATACTCAGCCCCAGCATTTT. The genes are TRBV30 and TRBJ1-5; TRBD1 matches 9 bases. Looked up from germline, CDR1 is GTSNPN and CDR2 is SVGIG (reference sequence). With V trimmed by 1 base and J by 6 bases, 7 bases remained unmatched. The length of the CDR3 is 15 residues.

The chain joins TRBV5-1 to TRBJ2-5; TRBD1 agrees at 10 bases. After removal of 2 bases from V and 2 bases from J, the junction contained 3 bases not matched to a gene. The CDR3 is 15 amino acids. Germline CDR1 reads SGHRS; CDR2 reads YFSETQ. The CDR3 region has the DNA TGCGCCAGCAGCTTCAGGGACAGGGGTCAAGAGACCCAGTACTTC. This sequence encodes CASSFRDRGQETQYF.

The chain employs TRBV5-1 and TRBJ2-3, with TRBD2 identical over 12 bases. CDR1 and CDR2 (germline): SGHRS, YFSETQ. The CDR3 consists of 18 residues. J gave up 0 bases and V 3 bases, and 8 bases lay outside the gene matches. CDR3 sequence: CASSYLAGGPMSTDTQYF. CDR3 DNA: TGCGCCAGCAGCTACCTAGCGGGGGGGCCAATGAGCACAGATACGCAGTATTTT.

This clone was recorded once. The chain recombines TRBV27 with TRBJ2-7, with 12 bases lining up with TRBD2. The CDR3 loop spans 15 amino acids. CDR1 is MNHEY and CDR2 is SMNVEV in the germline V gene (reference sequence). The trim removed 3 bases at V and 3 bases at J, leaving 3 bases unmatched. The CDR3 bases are TGTGCCAGCAGTTTCGGACTAGCGGGGAACTACGAGCAGTACTTC. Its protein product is CASSFGLAGNYEQYF.

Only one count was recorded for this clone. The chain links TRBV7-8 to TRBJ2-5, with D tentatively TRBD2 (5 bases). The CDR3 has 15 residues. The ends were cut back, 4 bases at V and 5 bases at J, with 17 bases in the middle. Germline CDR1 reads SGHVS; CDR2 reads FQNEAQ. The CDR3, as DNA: TGTGCCAGCAGCTCCGGACTTACCCTCGGTGAGACCCAGTACTTC. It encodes CASSSGLTLGETQYF.

The CDR3 coding sequence is TGTGCCAGTAGCATAGGCATGAACACTGAAGCTTTCTTT. Its translation is CASSIGMNTEAFF. The chain uses TRBV6-5 and TRBJ1-1; D call uncertain. Germline CDR1 is MNHEY and CDR2 is SVGAGI. This CDR3 spans 13 amino acids. V lost 9 bases and J 0 bases, leaving 11 bases between the germline ends.

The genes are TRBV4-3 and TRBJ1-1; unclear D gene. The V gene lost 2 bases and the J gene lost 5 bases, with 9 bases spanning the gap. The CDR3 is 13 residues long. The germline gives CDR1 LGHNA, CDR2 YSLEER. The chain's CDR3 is CASSQNRGTEAFF. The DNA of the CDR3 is TGCGCCAGCAGCCAAAACCGAGGTACTGAAGCTTTCTTT.

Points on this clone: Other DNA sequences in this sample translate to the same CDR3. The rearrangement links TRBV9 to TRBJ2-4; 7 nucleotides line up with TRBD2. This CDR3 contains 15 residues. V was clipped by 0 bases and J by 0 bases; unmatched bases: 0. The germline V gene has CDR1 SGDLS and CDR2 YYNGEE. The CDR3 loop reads CASSVGGGAKNIQYF. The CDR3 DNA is TGTGCCAGCAGCGTAGGGGGGGGAGCCAAAAACATTCAGTACTTC.

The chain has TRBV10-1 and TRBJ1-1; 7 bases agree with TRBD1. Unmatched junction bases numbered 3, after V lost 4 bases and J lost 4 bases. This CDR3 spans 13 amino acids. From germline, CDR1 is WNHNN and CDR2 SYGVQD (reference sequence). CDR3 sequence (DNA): TGCGCCAGCAGTGCAGGGGACAGCACTGAAGCTTTCTTT. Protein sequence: CASSAGDSTEAFF.

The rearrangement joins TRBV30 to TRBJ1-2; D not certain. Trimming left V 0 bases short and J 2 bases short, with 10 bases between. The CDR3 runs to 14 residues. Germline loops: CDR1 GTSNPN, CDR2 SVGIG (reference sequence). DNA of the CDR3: TGTGCCTGGAGTGTATTGGGCCTGAACTATGGCTACACCTTC. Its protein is CAWSVLGLNYGYTF.

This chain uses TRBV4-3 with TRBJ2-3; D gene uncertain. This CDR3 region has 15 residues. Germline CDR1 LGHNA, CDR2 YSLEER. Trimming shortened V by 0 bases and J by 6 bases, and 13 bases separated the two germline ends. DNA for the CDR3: TGCGCCAGCAGCCAAGATCTGAGTGCCCGGGATACGCAGTATTTT. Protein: CASSQDLSARDTQYF.

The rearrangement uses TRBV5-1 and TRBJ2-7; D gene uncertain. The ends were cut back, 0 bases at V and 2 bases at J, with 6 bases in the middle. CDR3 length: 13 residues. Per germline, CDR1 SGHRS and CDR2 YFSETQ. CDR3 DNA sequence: TGCGCCAGCAGCTTGGCCCTCGCCTACGAGCAGTACTTC. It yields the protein CASSLALAYEQYF.

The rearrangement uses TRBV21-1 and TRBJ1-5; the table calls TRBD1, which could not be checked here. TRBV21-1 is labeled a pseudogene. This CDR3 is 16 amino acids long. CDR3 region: CASSKFRFYSNQPQHF. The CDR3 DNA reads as TGTGCCAGCAGCAAGTTCAGGTTTTATAGCAATCAGCCCCAGCATTTT.

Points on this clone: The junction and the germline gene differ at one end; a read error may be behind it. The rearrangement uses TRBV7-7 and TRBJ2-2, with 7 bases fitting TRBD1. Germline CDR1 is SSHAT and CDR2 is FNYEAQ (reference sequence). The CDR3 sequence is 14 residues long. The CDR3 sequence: CASSRDRNTGELFF. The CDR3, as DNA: TGTGCTAGCAGTCGGGACAGGAACACCGGGGAGCTGTTTTTT. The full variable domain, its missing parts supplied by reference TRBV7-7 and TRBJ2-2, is GAGVSQSPRYKVTKRGQDVTLRCDPISSHATLYWYQQALGQGPEFLTYFNYEAQPDKSGLPSDRFSAERPEGSISTLTIQRTEQRDSAMYRCASSRDRNTGELFFGEGSRLTVL.

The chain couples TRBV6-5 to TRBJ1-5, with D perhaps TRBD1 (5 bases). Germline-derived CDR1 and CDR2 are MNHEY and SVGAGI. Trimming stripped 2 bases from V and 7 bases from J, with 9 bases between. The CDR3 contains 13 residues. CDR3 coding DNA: TGTGCCAGCAGTTACAGGGAGGGGCAGCCCCAGCATTTT. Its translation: CASSYREGQPQHF.

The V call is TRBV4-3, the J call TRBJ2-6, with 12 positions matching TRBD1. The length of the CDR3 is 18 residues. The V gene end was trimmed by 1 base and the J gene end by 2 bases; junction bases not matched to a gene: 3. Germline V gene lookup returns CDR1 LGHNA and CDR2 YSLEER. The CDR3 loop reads CASSQVGQGAAGANVLTF. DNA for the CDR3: TGCGCCAGCAGCCAAGTGGGACAGGGGGCGGCTGGGGCCAACGTCCTGACTTTC.

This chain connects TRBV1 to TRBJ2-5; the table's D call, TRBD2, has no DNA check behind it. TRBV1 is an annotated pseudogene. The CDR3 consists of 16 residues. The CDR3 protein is CTSSPSGTSVQETQYF. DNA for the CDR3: TGCACCAGCAGCCCATCCGGGACTAGCGTCCAAGAGACCCAGTACTTC.